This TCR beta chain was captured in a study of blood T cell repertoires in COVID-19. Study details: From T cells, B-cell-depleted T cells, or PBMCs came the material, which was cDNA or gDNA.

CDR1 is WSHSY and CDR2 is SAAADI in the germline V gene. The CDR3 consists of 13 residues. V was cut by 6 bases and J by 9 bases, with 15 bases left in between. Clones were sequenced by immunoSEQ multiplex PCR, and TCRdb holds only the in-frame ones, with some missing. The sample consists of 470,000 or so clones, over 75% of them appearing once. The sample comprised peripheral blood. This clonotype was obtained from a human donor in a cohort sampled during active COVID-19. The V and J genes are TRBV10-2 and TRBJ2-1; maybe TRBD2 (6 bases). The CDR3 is CASRIADRIEQFF. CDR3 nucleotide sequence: TGCGCCAGCAGAATAGCGGACCGGATTGAGCAGTTCTTC.